Sequencing of this T cell receptor (beta chain) was carried out in a study of blood T cell repertoires in COVID-19. Study background: PBMCs, B-cell-depleted T cells, or T cells provided the cDNA or gDNA that made up the material.

The CDR3 sequence is 12 residues long. The germline gives CDR1 MNHNY, CDR2 SVGAGI (reference sequence). The V end was cut by 0 bases, the J end by 10 bases, with 7 bases between. Method: immunoSEQ multiplex PCR; TCRdb's copy keeps in-frame clones and lacks some. The table records under 200,000 clones, approximately 90% of them present only once. The receptor comes from a man aged 45-65 years with acute or convalescent COVID-19. The sequencing input was peripheral blood. The chain combines TRBV6-6 with TRBJ2-1; D is uncertain. The CDR3 DNA is TGTGCCAGCAGTTACTCGTCCCAGGAGCAGTTCTTC. Translation gives CASSYSSQEQFF.